The 10 T cell receptor beta chains listed next were all sequenced from one sample in a study of blood T cell repertoires in COVID-19. Assay: immunoSEQ multiplex PCR; the TCRdb copy retains only in-frame clones and omits some. The table records about 380,000 clones, around 91% of them present only once. The specimen sequenced was peripheral blood. The source of these receptors is a man younger than 30 with active or convalescent COVID-19.

The chain employs TRBV3-1 (or the pseudogene TRBV3-2) and TRBJ1-5; 8 bases fit TRBD1. V shed 4 bases, J shed 3 bases, and the junction held 5 bases outside the gene matches. Germline CDR1 LGHDT, CDR2 YNNKEL (reference sequence). There are 15 residues in the CDR3. This chain's CDR3 is CASSPWTGPNQPQHF. The DNA for the CDR3 is TGTGCCAGCAGCCCCTGGACAGGGCCCAATCAGCCCCAGCATTTT.

The chain employs TRBV10-3 and TRBJ2-7; D gene uncertain. The V and J ends lost 0 bases and 4 bases respectively, with 7 bases between them. Germline values: CDR1 ENHRY, CDR2 SYGVKD. The CDR3 has 13 amino acids. The CDR3, as DNA: TGTGCCATCAGTGAGTCTACACCTTACGAGCAGTACTTC. This codes for CAISESTPYEQYF.

The gene calls are TRBV9 and TRBJ1-2; 11 bases line up with TRBD1. Germline values: CDR1 SGDLS, CDR2 YYNGEE. The CDR3 loop spans 18 amino acids. J lost 2 bases, V lost 0 bases, and 9 bases had no gene match. The CDR3 DNA follows: TGTGCCAGCAGCGTAGGACGGACAGGGGGCGCGCGCAACTATGGCTACACCTTC. Protein sequence: CASSVGRTGGARNYGYTF.

The rearrangement uses TRBV7-9 and TRBJ2-3; 7 bases are a match to TRBD2. The CDR3 has 17 residues. Trimming removed 1 base from V and 5 bases from J; junction bases left unmatched: 12. Germline V gene lookup returns CDR1 SEHNR and CDR2 FQNEAQ (reference sequence). The CDR3 loop reads CASSLELAGGPGDTQYF. Here the CDR3 DNA reads TGTGCCAGCAGCTTAGAATTAGCGGGTGGCCCCGGAGATACGCAGTATTTT.

The chain couples TRBV5-6 to TRBJ2-4; D unclear. The V gene lost 3 bases and the J gene lost 4 bases, with 20 bases spanning the gap. CDR1 and CDR2 from the germline V gene are SGHDT and YYEEEE. The CDR3 is 17 amino acids. Here the CDR3 DNA reads TGTGCCAGCAGCTCGTCCCCGATTGCAGCGATGAAAAACATTCAGTACTTC. The encoded protein is CASSSSPIAAMKNIQYF.

The chain recombines TRBV10-3 with TRBJ1-5; D may be TRBD1 (5 bases). Trimming took off 4 bases at V and 0 bases at J, with 10 bases between the two ends. CDR1 is ENHRY, CDR2 SYGVKD, per germline. There are 15 residues in the CDR3. Here the CDR3 DNA reads TGTGCCATCAGTGGGGGCAGTCATAGCAATCAGCCCCAGCATTTT. Its translation is CAISGGSHSNQPQHF.

The chain uses TRBV5-6 and TRBJ1-5; D ambiguous. The germline V and J ends were trimmed by 2 bases and 8 bases, with 11 bases remaining between them. Germline V CDR1 and CDR2: SGHDT, YYEEEE. The CDR3 has 13 residues. This chain's CDR3 is CASSFDGREPQHF. As DNA, the CDR3 is TGTGCCAGCAGCTTTGATGGGCGGGAGCCCCAGCATTTT.

The chain joins TRBV5-1 to TRBJ1-1, with 9 bases fitting TRBD1. The CDR3 runs to 19 residues. The V and J ends lost 3 bases and 5 bases, in that order; junction bases with no gene match: 20. Germline V gene sequence: CDR1 SGHRS, CDR2 YFSETQ. DNA of the CDR3: TGCGCCAGCAGCTCCTCTACTGGGACAGGGCGTGAACACTGGACTGAAGCTTTCTTT. Residues: CASSSSTGTGREHWTEAFF.

The V and J genes are TRBV12-3 or TRBV12-4 and TRBJ1-5; TRBD1 matches 7 bases. V shed 7 bases, J shed 5 bases, and the junction held 5 bases outside the gene matches. The length of the CDR3 is 13 residues. CDR3 residues: CASTPDRYQPQHF. The CDR3 DNA sequence: TGTGCCAGCACCCCGGACAGGTATCAGCCCCAGCATTTT.

This clone has a single count. V gene TRBV6-2 or TRBV6-3 combines with J gene TRBJ1-5, with 12 bases lining up with TRBD1. The ends lost 3 bases at V and 6 bases at J; junction bases unmatched: 12. Germline V gene sequence: CDR1 MNHEY, CDR2 SVGEGT. The CDR3 totals 18 residues. The CDR3: CASSYDPGQGAFGQPQHF. In DNA, the CDR3 is TGTGCCAGCAGTTATGACCCGGGACAGGGGGCTTTCGGTCAGCCCCAGCATTTT.